The 22 T cell receptor beta chains below all came from one sample that was sequenced in a study of PD-L1 blockade in urothelial cancer. Time point defined: peripheral blood 6 weeks after treatment start. TCRdb keeps only in-frame clones here, not all; method: immunoSEQ multiplex PCR. The data show around 110,000 clones, roughly 91% seen once. Sequenced here: PBMCs, sampled around atezolizumab (anti-PD-L1) treatment. These receptors originate from a man aged 55-75 years with urothelial cancer.

The chain combines TRBV27 with TRBJ2-1; D is perhaps TRBD2 (5 bases). Germline-derived CDR1 and CDR2 are MNHEY and SMNVEV (reference sequence). The CDR3 consists of 16 residues. The ends were cut back, 9 bases at V and 4 bases at J, with 22 bases in the middle. As DNA, the CDR3 is TGTGCCAGTTCCAAACTTAGGGAGTTATCGTACAATGAGCAGTTCTTC. This sequence encodes CASSKLRELSYNEQFF.

The rearrangement joins TRBV19 to TRBJ2-3; 8 positions agree with TRBD1. This CDR3 has 14 residues. Trimming at V came to 7 bases and at J to 0 bases, leaving 3 bases not matched to a gene. Germline CDR1 and CDR2: LNHDA and SQIVND (reference sequence). DNA for the CDR3: TGTGCCAGTACTCAGGGGGCGAGCACAGATACGCAGTATTTT. Translating gives CASTQGASTDTQYF.

The V and J genes are TRBV14 and TRBJ2-3; possible D gene TRBD2, 6 bases. Germline values: CDR1 SGHDN, CDR2 FVKESK. The CDR3 is made up of 15 amino acids. The V end was cut by 0 bases, the J end by 2 bases, with 9 bases between. DNA for the CDR3: TGTGCCAGCAGCCAAGAGGAGGGATTCACAGATACGCAGTATTTT. This encodes CASSQEEGFTDTQYF.

V is TRBV11-3 and J is TRBJ2-1; D possibly corresponds to TRBD1 (5 bases). Per the germline V gene, CDR1 is SGHNT and CDR2 is YENEEA. V was pared by 5 bases and J by 0 bases, with 14 bases between. This CDR3 spans 16 amino acids. The CDR3 spells CASSAMGRSSYNEQFF. The DNA of the CDR3 is TGTGCCAGCAGCGCCATGGGGCGGAGCTCCTACAATGAGCAGTTCTTC. Full variable domain (outside the CDR3, taken from reference TRBV11-3 and TRBJ2-1): EAGVVQSPRYKIIEKKQPVAFWCNPISGHNTLYWYLQNLGQGPELLIRYENEEAVDDSQLPKDRFSAERLKGVDSTLKIQPAELGDSAVYLCASSAMGRSSYNEQFFGPGTRLTVL.

The V gene is TRBV9, the J gene TRBJ1-5, with D possibly being TRBD1 (5 bases). Trimming cost V 3 bases and J 5 bases, with 12 bases left between them. This CDR3 spans 14 amino acids. The germline CDR1 and CDR2 sequences are SGDLS and YYNGEE. Here the CDR3 reads CASSATTGYQPQHF. The CDR3, as DNA: TGTGCCAGCAGCGCGACAACAGGTTATCAGCCCCAGCATTTT. The whole variable domain, remainder taken from reference TRBV9 and TRBJ1-5, is DSGVTQTPKHLITATGQRVTLRCSPRSGDLSVYWYQQSLDQGLQFLIQYYNGEERAKGNILERFSAQQFPDLHSELNLSSLELGDSALYFCASSATTGYQPQHFGDGTRLSIL.

The CDR3 is CASSGSEFSTDTQYF. CDR3 in DNA: TGTGCCAGCAGCGGTAGCGAGTTCAGCACAGATACGCAGTATTTT. The chain employs TRBV7-9 and TRBJ2-3; TRBD2 is a possible D gene (5 bases). Per the germline V gene, CDR1 is SEHNR and CDR2 is FQNEAQ (reference sequence). Trimming cost V 5 bases and J 0 bases, with 12 bases left between them. The CDR3 is 15 amino acids.

The chain uses TRBV11-3 and TRBJ2-1; 10 bases align to TRBD2. The CDR3 is made up of 17 amino acids. With V trimmed by 0 bases and J by 10 bases, 12 bases remained unmatched. The germline gives CDR1 SGHNT, CDR2 YENEEA. As DNA, the CDR3 is TGTGCCAGCAGCTTAGATCTGGGGCTAGCGGGGGCCCGGGAGCAGTTCTTC. Translating gives CASSLDLGLAGAREQFF. The full variable domain, with the rest looked up from reference TRBV11-3 and TRBJ2-1, is EAGVVQSPRYKIIEKKQPVAFWCNPISGHNTLYWYLQNLGQGPELLIRYENEEAVDDSQLPKDRFSAERLKGVDSTLKIQPAELGDSAVYLCASSLDLGLAGAREQFFGPGTRLTVL.

Comment on this clone: This sample includes further DNA sequences coding for the same CDR3. This chain joins TRBV9 and TRBJ2-3, with TRBD2 matching over 7 bases. The CDR3 spans 14 residues. V gave up 3 bases and J gave up 0 bases; unmatched junction bases: 1. Germline lookup yields CDR1 SGDLS and CDR2 YYNGEE. The CDR3 DNA is TGTGCCAGCAGCGCTAGCGGAAGCACAGATACGCAGTATTTT. Protein sequence: CASSASGSTDTQYF.

This sequence joins TRBV9 and TRBJ2-3; 11 nucleotides agree with TRBD2. V trimming: 0 bases; J trimming: 0 bases; junction bases outside the gene matches: 3. The CDR3 spans 17 residues. The germline gives CDR1 SGDLS, CDR2 YYNGEE. CDR3 region: CASSVGASGGSTDTQYF. The DNA for the CDR3 is TGTGCCAGCAGCGTAGGGGCTAGCGGGGGGAGCACAGATACGCAGTATTTT.

The V call is TRBV15, the J call TRBJ2-3; D is possibly TRBD1 (5 bases). Germline V lookup: CDR1 LNHNV, CDR2 YYDKDF (reference sequence). This CDR3 has 14 amino acids. V was trimmed by 0 bases and J by 3 bases, leaving 7 bases between them. CDR3 residues: CATSRDQGTDTQYF. The CDR3 DNA is TGTGCCACCAGCAGAGACCAGGGTACAGATACGCAGTATTTT. The whole variable domain, remainder taken from reference TRBV15 and TRBJ2-3, is DAMVIQNPRYQVTQFGKPVTLSCSQTLNHNVMYWYQQKSSQAPKLLFHYYDKDFNNEADTPDNFQSRRPNTSFCFLDIRSPGLGDTAMYLCATSRDQGTDTQYFGPGTRLTVL.

The rearrangement joins TRBV7-6 to TRBJ1-1; 9 nucleotides match TRBD1. Germline-derived CDR1 and CDR2 are SGHVS and FNYEAQ. The CDR3 length is 18 residues. Trimming at V came to 4 bases and at J to 0 bases, leaving 12 bases not matched to a gene. The CDR3 spells CASSSRTGDRDLNTEAFF. Written as DNA, the CDR3 is TGTGCCAGCAGCTCTAGGACGGGGGACAGGGACTTGAACACTGAAGCTTTCTTT.

The gene calls are TRBV7-3 and TRBJ2-3; 7 positions agree with TRBD1. The CDR3 is 15 residues long. CDR1 SGHTA and CDR2 FQGTGA come from the germline V gene. The junction had 7 bases not matched to a gene; V was cut back by 3 bases and J by 4 bases. DNA for the CDR3: TGTGCCAGCAGCTTGGGACAGCCTCCGGCAGATACGCAGTATTTT. Translated: CASSLGQPPADTQYF.

The rearrangement links TRBV5-5 to TRBJ1-1, with D tentatively TRBD1 (6 bases). Germline CDR1 reads SGHKS; CDR2 reads YYEKEE (reference sequence). Trimming removed 0 bases from V and 10 bases from J, with 19 bases in between. CDR3 length: 15 amino acids. The CDR3 nucleotides are TGTGCCAGCAGCTTGGCCGGGGGGCGAGAATCTGGAGCTTTCTTT. This gives the protein CASSLAGGRESGAFF.

This clone has a handful of counts. J is TRBJ1-2 and V is TRBV4-1, with a weak D call TRBD1 (5 bases). V was clipped by 4 bases and J by 5 bases, with 14 bases between them. The CDR3 is 14 residues long. The germline V gene has CDR1 MGHRA and CDR2 YSYEKL. CDR3 protein: CASSLTRAGYGYTF. CDR3 DNA sequence: TGCGCCAGCAGCCTCACCAGGGCAGGGTATGGCTACACCTTC.

The V call is TRBV10-3, the J call TRBJ2-7; D gene unclear. The CDR3 covers 12 residues. Germline values: CDR1 ENHRY, CDR2 SYGVKD. Trimming pared 2 bases from V and 3 bases from J, leaving 5 bases between. CDR3 in DNA: TGTGCCATCAGTGAGGAGTTCTACGAGCAGTACTTC. It encodes CAISEEFYEQYF.

The chain carries TRBV10-2 and TRBJ2-2; D unclear. Between the trimmed V and J ends, which lost 6 bases and 6 bases, there was a span of 11 bases. CDR1 is WSHSY, CDR2 SAAADI, per germline. The CDR3 sequence is 13 residues long. This CDR3 reads CASREVQAGELFF. The DNA of the CDR3 is TGCGCCAGCAGAGAGGTGCAGGCCGGGGAGCTGTTTTTT.

The V call is TRBV5-1, the J call TRBJ2-7; 8 positions agree with TRBD1. This CDR3 has 17 residues. The ends lost 0 bases at V and 1 base at J; junction bases unmatched: 9. Looked up from germline, CDR1 is SGHRS and CDR2 is YFSETQ. Written as DNA, the CDR3 is TGCGCCAGCAGCTTGGAGCCCCCCGGACAGGGTTCCTACGAGCAGTACTTC. Translation gives CASSLEPPGQGSYEQYF. The variable domain in full, completed from reference TRBV5-1 and TRBJ2-7, reads KAGVTQTPRYLIKTRGQQVTLSCSPISGHRSVSWYQQTPGQGLQFLFEYFSETQRNKGNFPGRFSGRQFSNSRSEMNVSTLELGDSALYLCASSLEPPGQGSYEQYFGPGTRLTVT.

The CDR3 sequence: CASSLILAGGPGVKNIQYF. DNA for the CDR3: TGTGCCAGCAGCTTGATCTTAGCGGGGGGGCCTGGGGTCAAAAACATTCAGTACTTC. The V call is TRBV7-2, the J call TRBJ2-4; 11 bases agree with TRBD2. V lost 3 bases, J lost 3 bases, and 13 bases stayed unmatched. This CDR3 has 19 amino acids. Germline V lookup: CDR1 SGHTA, CDR2 FQGNSA.

CDR3 nucleotides: TGTGCCAGTAGCGGATCGAGCCAGCGGGATACGCAGTATTTT. Encoded protein: CASSGSSQRDTQYF. The rearrangement joins TRBV19 to TRBJ2-3; tentative D call: TRBD2 (5 bases). V was shortened by 6 bases and J by 6 bases, with 16 bases between the two germline ends. Looked up from germline, CDR1 is LNHDA and CDR2 is SQIVND (reference sequence). The CDR3 extends over 14 amino acids. Looking up the rest from reference TRBV19 and TRBJ2-3 gives the full variable domain: DGGITQSPKYLFRKEGQNVTLSCEQNLNHDAMYWYRQDPGQGLRLIYYSQIVNDFQKGDIAEGYSVSREKKESFPLTVTSAQKNPTAFYLCASSGSSQRDTQYFGPGTRLTVL.

The chain combines TRBV9 with TRBJ2-1, with D perhaps matching TRBD2 (5 bases). This CDR3 is 15 amino acids long. Deletions cut 3 bases from V and 5 bases from J, with 15 bases between. Germline V gene data show CDR1 as SGDLS and CDR2 as YYNGEE. In DNA form, the CDR3 reads TGTGCCAGCAGCGAAACTAGAAGCAGGCACAATGAGCAGTTCTTC. It is translated as CASSETRSRHNEQFF.

The chain links TRBV18 to TRBJ1-6, with 8 bases lining up with TRBD1. The germline V gene has CDR1 KGHSH and CDR2 LQKENI. CDR3 size: 16 residues. Trimming at V came to 3 bases and at J to 13 bases, leaving 14 bases not matched to a gene. This CDR3 is CASSPRDRGFLQPLHF. Written as DNA, the CDR3 is TGTGCCAGCTCACCCAGAGACAGGGGCTTTCTTCAGCCCCTCCACTTT. Filled out from reference TRBV18 and TRBJ1-6, the complete variable domain reads NAGVMQNPRHLVRRRGQEARLRCSPMKGHSHVYWYRQLPEEGLKFMVYLQKENIIDESGMPKERFSAEFPKEGPSILRIQQVVRGDSAAYFCASSPRDRGFLQPLHFGNGTRLTVT.

The genes are TRBV18 and TRBJ2-7; 10 bases map to TRBD2. J gave up 7 bases and V 0 bases, and 9 bases lay outside the gene matches. Per germline, CDR1 KGHSH and CDR2 LQKENI. This CDR3 comprises 16 residues. As DNA, the CDR3 is TGTGCCAGCTCACCACCGAAGCTAGCGGGGGCCGCGGAGCAGTACTTC. Translation gives CASSPPKLAGAAEQYF.